This T cell receptor (beta chain) was captured in a study of memory CD4+ T cells and cytomegalovirus serostatus. Study findings and constraints: CD4+ memory repertoires contained about 40% of the roughly 160 reported CMV TCRbeta sequences.

Using immunoSEQ multiplex PCR, the repertoire was profiled, and TCRdb retains in-frame clones only, with some absent. The sample shows about 56,000 clones, 82% of them seen only once. On this clone itself: The target antigen is unknown.

Single viable CD3+CD4+CD8-CD45RO+ cells were sorted as the memory CD4+ T cells. The clonotype comes from an adult in good health and CMV-seronegative. Sequencing used memory CD4+ T cells from blood.

The CDR3 spells CASSLSRRSSYTF. CDR3 sequence (DNA): TGTGCCAGCAGTTTATCTCGGAGATCAAGCTACACCTTC. The chain carries TRBV28 and TRBJ1-2; D ambiguous. The V and J ends lost 1 base and 9 bases respectively, with 12 bases between them. The CDR3 totals 13 residues. Germline CDR1 MDHEN, CDR2 SYDVKM.